This TCR beta chain emerged from a study of T cells of healthy individuals. In TCRdb, the 5' RACE reads were re-called with MiXCR into one record per CDR3 protein. The sample includes about 53,000 distinct CDR3 sequences, about 15% of them seen just once. This clonotype has at least ten counts. The CDR3 extends over 15 amino acids. V gave up 4 bases and J gave up 4 bases; unmatched junction bases: 9. The chain combines TRBV12-3 or TRBV12-4 with TRBJ2-7; 8 bases line up with TRBD2. The clonotype was recovered from a human donor in good health. The CDR3 nucleotides read TGTGCCAGCAGTTACAGCGGGAGTATCGATTACGAGCAGTACTTC. Its protein is CASSYSGSIDYEQYF.